The present T cell receptor beta chain was sequenced within a study of radiotherapy plus CTLA-4 blockade in lung cancer. This CDR3 has 13 amino acids. CDR1 is MNHEY, CDR2 SMNVEV, per germline (reference sequence). V shed 6 bases and J 6 bases; nucleotides not matched to a gene: 7. TCRdb's table, derived via immunoSEQ multiplex PCR, lists solely in-frame clones and lacks some. The sample yields tens of thousands of clones, more than 85% seen once. The V and J genes are TRBV27 and TRBJ1-2, with 7 bases that match TRBD1. This TCR was sampled from a human donor with non-small cell lung cancer that progressed on radiotherapy plus ipilimumab. The sample was peripheral blood, taken from a patient treated with radiotherapy plus ipilimumab. CDR3 sequence reads: CASSLTGAHGYTF. The CDR3 DNA reads as TGTGCCAGCAGCCTTACAGGGGCCCATGGCTACACCTTC.